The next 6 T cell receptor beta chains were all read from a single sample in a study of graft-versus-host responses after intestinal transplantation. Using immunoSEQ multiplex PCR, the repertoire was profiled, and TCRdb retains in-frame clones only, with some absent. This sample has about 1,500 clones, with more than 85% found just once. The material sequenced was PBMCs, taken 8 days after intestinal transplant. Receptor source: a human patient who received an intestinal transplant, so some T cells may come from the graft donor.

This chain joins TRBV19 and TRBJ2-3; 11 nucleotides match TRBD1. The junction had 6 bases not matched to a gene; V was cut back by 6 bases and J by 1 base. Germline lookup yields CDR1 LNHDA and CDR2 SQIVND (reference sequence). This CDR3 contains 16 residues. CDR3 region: CASSRTGGGGTDTQYF. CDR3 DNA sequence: TGTGCCAGTAGCCGGACAGGGGGCGGTGGCACAGATACGCAGTATTTT.

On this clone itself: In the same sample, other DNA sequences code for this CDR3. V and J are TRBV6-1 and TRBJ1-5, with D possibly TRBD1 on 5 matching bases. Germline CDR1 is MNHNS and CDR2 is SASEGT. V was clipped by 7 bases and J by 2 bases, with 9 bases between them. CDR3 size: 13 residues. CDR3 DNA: TGTGCCAGCAAGGGGTACGGCAATCAGCCCCAGCATTTT. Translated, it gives CASKGYGNQPQHF.

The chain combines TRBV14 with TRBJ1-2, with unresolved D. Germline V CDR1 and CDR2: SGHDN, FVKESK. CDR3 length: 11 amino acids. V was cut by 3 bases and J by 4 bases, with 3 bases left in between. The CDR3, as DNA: TGTGCCAGCAGCCAGGGCTATGGCTACACCTTC. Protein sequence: CASSQGYGYTF.

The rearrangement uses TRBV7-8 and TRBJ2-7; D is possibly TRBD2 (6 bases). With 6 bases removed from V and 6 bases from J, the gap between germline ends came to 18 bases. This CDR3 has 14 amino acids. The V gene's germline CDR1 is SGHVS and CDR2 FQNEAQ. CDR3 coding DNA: TGTGCCAGCAGTTTCCCGACGGTGGGGGGCGAGCAGTACTTC. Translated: CASSFPTVGGEQYF.

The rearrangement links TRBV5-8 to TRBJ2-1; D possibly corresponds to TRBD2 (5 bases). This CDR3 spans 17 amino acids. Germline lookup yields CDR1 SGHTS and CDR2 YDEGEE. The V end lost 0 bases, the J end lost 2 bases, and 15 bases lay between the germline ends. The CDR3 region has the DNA TGTGCCAGCAGCTTGGGGTTCATGGACTTCGCCTACAATGAGCAGTTCTTC. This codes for CASSLGFMDFAYNEQFF.

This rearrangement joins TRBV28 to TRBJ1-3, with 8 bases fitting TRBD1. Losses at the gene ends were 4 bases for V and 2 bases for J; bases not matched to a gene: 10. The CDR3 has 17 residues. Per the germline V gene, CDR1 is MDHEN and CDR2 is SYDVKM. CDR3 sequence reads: CASSSTGTGGTGNTIYF. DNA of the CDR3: TGTGCCAGCAGTTCCACCGGGACAGGCGGCACTGGAAACACCATATATTTT.